These T cell receptor beta chains were read from a single sample in a study of cytomegalovirus exposure and HLA in healthy donors. The repertoire was sequenced with immunoSEQ multiplex PCR; TCRdb's copy has only in-frame clones and lacks some. This repertoire shows about 140,000 clones, less than 10% found once; its top ten account for 1.8%. The source material was PBMCs. The source of these receptors is a man aged 50 to 60 in good health and CMV-seronegative. CDR3s include the opening cysteine and the closing phenylalanine or tryptophan. The D gene is left open where the match is weak. Rows give clone size only sometimes, using once, few, many, or a class for an expanded clone.

v_gene	j_gene	d_gene	abundance	CDR3nt	CDR3aa
TRBV6-5	TRBJ1-1	-	few	TGTGCCAGCAGTTACTCAACCATCAGGGCGAACACTGAAGCTTTCTTT	CASSYSTIRANTEAFF
TRBV29-1	TRBJ2-7	TRBD1	-	TGCAGCGTTGAAGGGGCAGGGGGCGAGACGGGCGGACCCTACGAGCAGTACTTC	CSVEGAGGETGGPYEQYF
TRBV5-1	TRBJ2-1	-	-	TGCGCCAGCAGCTACCTCGCCTCGGACAATGAGCAGTTCTTC	CASSYLASDNEQFF
TRBV27	TRBJ2-7	TRBD1	-	TGTGCCAGCAGTAGGACAGGGGAAATTAGGTACGAGCAGTACTTC	CASSRTGEIRYEQYF
TRBV5-4	TRBJ2-1	TRBD2	-	TGTGCCAGCAGCGCCGCGGGGGGGCCGGGGAGGAATGAGCAGTTCTTC	CASSAAGGPGRNEQFF
TRBV6-5	TRBJ1-2	TRBD1	few	TGTGCCAGCAGTTACGGCCGGGACAGTGCAGGATATGGCTACACCTTC	CASSYGRDSAGYGYTF
TRBV6-1	TRBJ2-7	TRBD2	-	TGTGCCAGCAGACCTAGCGGGAGGGCCTCCGAGCAGTACTTC	CASRPSGRASEQYF
TRBV19	TRBJ2-7	TRBD1	few	TGTGCCAGTAGTATAAGTGGGACAGGCTTTGAGCAGTACTTC	CASSISGTGFEQYF
TRBV6-5	TRBJ1-2	TRBD1	few	TGTGCCAGCAGACAACGGACAGGGAACTATGGCTACACCTTC	CASRQRTGNYGYTF
TRBV30	TRBJ2-7	TRBD2	-	TGTGCCTGGAGTCCAACAGCGGGAGAGCAGTACTTC	CAWSPTAGEQYF
TRBV7-9	TRBJ1-1	TRBD1	-	TGTGCCAGCAGCCAAGGACAGGGGGGCACTGAAGCTTTCTTT	CASSQGQGGTEAFF
TRBV5-1	TRBJ2-6	-	few	TGCGCCAGCAGCTTGGAGGGGCCTGGGGCCAACGTCCTGACTTTC	CASSLEGPGANVLTF
TRBV7-7	TRBJ1-5	TRBD1	-	TGTGCCAGCAGCTCCCCGGACAGGGAGGGGAATCAGCCCCAGCATTTT	CASSSPDREGNQPQHF
TRBV5-5	TRBJ1-1	-	few	TGTGCCAGCAGCCCCAGACTGATGAACACTGAAGCTTTCTTT	CASSPRLMNTEAFF
TRBV7-9	TRBJ2-5	-	few	TGTGCCAGCAGCTTAAGGTTAGCTCTGGTTGGAGAGACCCAGTACTTC	CASSLRLALVGETQYF
TRBV30	TRBJ2-7	-	-	TGTGCCTGGAGCCCACCTCGCGGGCGGGCTCCCTACGAGCAGTACTTC	CAWSPPRGRAPYEQYF
TRBV6-1	TRBJ1-2	-	few	TGTGCCAGCAGTGAGGGCCCGTCGGGGGGGGGCTACACCTTC	CASSEGPSGGGYTF
TRBV7-9	TRBJ1-3	TRBD1	-	TGTGCCAGCAGCCCATCGGACAGGGGTTACACCATATATTTT	CASSPSDRGYTIYF
TRBV29-1	TRBJ1-1	-	few	TGCAGCGTGGCGACACACAGGGACACTGAAGCTTTCTTT	CSVATHRDTEAFF
TRBV18	TRBJ1-6	-	-	TGTGCCAGCTCACGAGGGCGGATACTTAATTCACCCCTCCACTTT	CASSRGRILNSPLHF
TRBV7-6	TRBJ2-3	-	few	TGTGCCAGCAGCGCGAGGATGGAAGATACGCAGTATTTT	CASSARMEDTQYF
TRBV6-1	TRBJ2-1	-	-	TGTGCCAGCAGTGAATCCCTCGAGATAGCGGAGCAGTTCTTC	CASSESLEIAEQFF
TRBV28	TRBJ1-2	TRBD1	-	TGTGCCAGCAGTTTAGCCAGGGACAGGGCGGACTATGGCTACACCTTC	CASSLARDRADYGYTF
TRBV5-6	TRBJ2-1	TRBD2	few	TGTGCCAGCAGCCTCGGACTAGCGGGCCCCAATGAGCAGTTCTTC	CASSLGLAGPNEQFF
TRBV5-6	TRBJ2-7	TRBD1	-	TGTGCCAGCAGCCCGGACAGGGGGGTCGAGTACTTC	CASSPDRGVEYF
TRBV6-1	TRBJ2-1	-	-	TGTGCCAGCAGAGACGGGCAGGGAAGATTGAATGAGCAGTTCTTC	CASRDGQGRLNEQFF
TRBV7-8	TRBJ1-2	-	few	TGTGCCAGCAGCCTCGACGGGAACTATGGCTACACCTTC	CASSLDGNYGYTF
TRBV6-6	TRBJ1-1	-	few	TGTGCCACCGAGGAGGGGTATAACACTGAAGCTTTCTTT	CATEEGYNTEAFF
TRBV11-2	TRBJ2-2	TRBD1	few	TGTGCCAGCAGCTGGACAGGGGGCAGGCCTTACACCGGGGAGCTGTTTTTT	CASSWTGGRPYTGELFF
TRBV19	TRBJ2-2	-	-	TGTGCCAGTAGTATCGGAGCCCGTGGAGGGGAGCTGTTTTTT	CASSIGARGGELFF
TRBV28	TRBJ1-2	-	-	TGTGCCAGCAGTACAGCCTACTATGGCTACACCTTC	CASSTAYYGYTF
TRBV7-2	TRBJ2-1	TRBD2	-	TGTGCCAGCAGCTTAGAGAAGCGGGAGGGCCATGAGCAGTTCTTC	CASSLEKREGHEQFF
TRBV10-2	TRBJ2-7	TRBD2	-	TGCGCCAGCAGTGGTACTAGCGGGGGGCCTCGGGACGAGCAGTACTTC	CASSGTSGGPRDEQYF
TRBV6-5	TRBJ2-7	-	-	TGTGCCAGCAGTTCTCCGGGAGCCTCTCACGAGCAGTACTTC	CASSSPGASHEQYF
TRBV19	TRBJ1-1	-	few	TGTGCCAGTAGTATTTCGGGGAACACTGAAGCTTTCTTT	CASSISGNTEAFF
TRBV29-1	TRBJ2-1	TRBD2	-	TGCAGCCCGGGCAGACTCTCTAGCGGGAGGCCCAATGAGCAGTTCTTC	CSPGRLSSGRPNEQFF
TRBV30	TRBJ2-5	-	-	TGTGCCTGGACCGTACTAGGGACCCAGTACTTC	CAWTVLGTQYF
TRBV7-9	TRBJ1-5	TRBD1	-	TGTGCCAGCAGCCCGGCGGACAGGGGAGGGTTTTCAAGCAATCAGCCCCAGCATTTT	CASSPADRGGFSSNQPQHF
TRBV5-4	TRBJ2-3	-	-	TGTGCCAGCAGCTTGGGGGGAGCTACCACAGATACGCAGTATTTT	CASSLGGATTDTQYF
TRBV7-9	TRBJ1-1	TRBD1	-	TGTGCCAGCAGCCCCCAGGCAGGGGGCACTGAAGCTTTCTTT	CASSPQAGGTEAFF
TRBV2	TRBJ2-7	TRBD1	-	TGTGCCAGCAGATTTCCCGGGACAGGGGCCTACGAGCAGTACTTC	CASRFPGTGAYEQYF
TRBV28	TRBJ2-7	TRBD1	few	TGTGCCAGCAGTTCCCGGACAGGGGGCTCGTCCGAGCAGTACTTC	CASSSRTGGSSEQYF
TRBV29-1	TRBJ2-7	-	many	TGCAGCGTTGAAGTAGGGCAGGGGGGACCCTACGAGCAGTACTTC	CSVEVGQGGPYEQYF
TRBV19	TRBJ2-1	-	few	TGTGCCAGTAGTGTTGGGGGGATCGGTCGAGAGCAGTTCTTC	CASSVGGIGREQFF
TRBV30	TRBJ1-6	TRBD1	-	TGTGCCTGGAGTGGGGGGGCAGGGGGCGCTCGGAATTCACCCCTCCACTTT	CAWSGGAGGARNSPLHF
TRBV7-2	TRBJ2-7	TRBD2	-	TGTGCCAGCAGCTTAAGGCTAGCGGTTACCTACGAGCAGTACTTC	CASSLRLAVTYEQYF
TRBV19	TRBJ1-3	TRBD1	few	TGTGCCAGCTATCACAGGGGCCTCTCTGGAAACACCATATATTTT	CASYHRGLSGNTIYF
TRBV7-6	TRBJ1-1	TRBD1	few	TGTGCCAGCAGCTCACAGGGGGCAAACACTGAAGCTTTCTTT	CASSSQGANTEAFF
TRBV28	TRBJ2-7	TRBD2	-	TGTGCCAGCAGTAAACGGACGGGGGGCTACGAGCAGTACTTC	CASSKRTGGYEQYF